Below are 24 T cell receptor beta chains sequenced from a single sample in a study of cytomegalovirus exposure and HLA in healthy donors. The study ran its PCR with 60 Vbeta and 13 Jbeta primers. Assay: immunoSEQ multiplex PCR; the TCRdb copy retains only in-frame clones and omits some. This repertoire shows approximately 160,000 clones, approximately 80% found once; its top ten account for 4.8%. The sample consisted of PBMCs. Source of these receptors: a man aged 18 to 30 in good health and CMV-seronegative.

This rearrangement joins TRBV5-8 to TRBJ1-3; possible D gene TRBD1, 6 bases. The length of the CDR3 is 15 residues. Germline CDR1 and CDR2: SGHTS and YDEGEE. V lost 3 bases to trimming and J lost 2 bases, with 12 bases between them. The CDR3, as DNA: TGTGCCAGCAGCTCAGTCCAGGGGACTGGAAACACCATATATTTT. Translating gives CASSSVQGTGNTIYF. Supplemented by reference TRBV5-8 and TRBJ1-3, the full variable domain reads EAGVTQSPTHLIKTRGQQATLRCSPISGHTSVYWYQQALGLGLQFLLWYDEGEERNRGNFPPRFSGRQFPNYSSELNVNALELEDSALYLCASSSVQGTGNTIYFGEGSWLTVV.

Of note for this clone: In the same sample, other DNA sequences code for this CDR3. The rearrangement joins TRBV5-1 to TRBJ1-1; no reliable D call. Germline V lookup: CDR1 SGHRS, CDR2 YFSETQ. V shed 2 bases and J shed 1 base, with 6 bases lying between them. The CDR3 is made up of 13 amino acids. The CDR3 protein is CASSFNRNTEAFF. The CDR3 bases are TGCGCCAGCAGCTTCAACAGGAACACTGAAGCTTTCTTT. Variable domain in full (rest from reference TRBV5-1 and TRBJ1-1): KAGVTQTPRYLIKTRGQQVTLSCSPISGHRSVSWYQQTPGQGLQFLFEYFSETQRNKGNFPGRFSGRQFSNSRSEMNVSTLELGDSALYLCASSFNRNTEAFFGQGTRLTVV.

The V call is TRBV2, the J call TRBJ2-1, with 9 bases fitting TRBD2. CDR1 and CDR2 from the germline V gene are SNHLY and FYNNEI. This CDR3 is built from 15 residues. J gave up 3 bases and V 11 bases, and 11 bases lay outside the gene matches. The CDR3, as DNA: TGTGCCGCTTGTAGCGGGAGCCGTAGCTACAATGAGCAGTTCTTC. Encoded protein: CAACSGSRSYNEQFF.

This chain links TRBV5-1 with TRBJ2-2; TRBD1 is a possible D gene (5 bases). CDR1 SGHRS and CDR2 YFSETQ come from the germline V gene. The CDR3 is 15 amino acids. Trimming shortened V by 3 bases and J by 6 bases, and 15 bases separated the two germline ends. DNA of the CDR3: TGCGCCAGCAGCTCTGGGCAGGGCGGTCCCGGGGAGCTGTTTTTT. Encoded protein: CASSSGQGGPGELFF.

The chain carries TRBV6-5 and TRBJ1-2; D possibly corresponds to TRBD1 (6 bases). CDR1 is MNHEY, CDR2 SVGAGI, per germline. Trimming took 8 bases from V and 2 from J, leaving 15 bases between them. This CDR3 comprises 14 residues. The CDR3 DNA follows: TGTGCCAGCCGGTCCGGGACACCAAACTATGGCTACACCTTC. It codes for CASRSGTPNYGYTF.

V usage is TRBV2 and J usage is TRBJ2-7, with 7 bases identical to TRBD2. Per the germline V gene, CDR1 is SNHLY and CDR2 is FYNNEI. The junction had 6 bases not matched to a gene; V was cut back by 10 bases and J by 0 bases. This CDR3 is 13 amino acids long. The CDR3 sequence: CATRTSASYEQYF. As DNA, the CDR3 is TGTGCCACCAGGACTAGTGCCTCCTACGAGCAGTACTTC.

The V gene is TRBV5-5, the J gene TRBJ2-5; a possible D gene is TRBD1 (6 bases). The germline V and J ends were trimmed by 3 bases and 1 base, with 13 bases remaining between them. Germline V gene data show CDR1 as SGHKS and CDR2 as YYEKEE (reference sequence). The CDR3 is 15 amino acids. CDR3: CASSSLGGSQETQYF. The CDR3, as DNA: TGTGCCAGCAGCTCTCTAGGGGGATCCCAAGAGACCCAGTACTTC.

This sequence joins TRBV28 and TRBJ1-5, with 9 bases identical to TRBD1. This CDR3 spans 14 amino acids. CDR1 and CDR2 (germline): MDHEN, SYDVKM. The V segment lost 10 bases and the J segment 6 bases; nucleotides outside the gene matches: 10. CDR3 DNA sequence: TGTGCCACCCAAATAGGGACAGGGCTTCAGCCCCAGCATTTT. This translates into CATQIGTGLQPQHF.

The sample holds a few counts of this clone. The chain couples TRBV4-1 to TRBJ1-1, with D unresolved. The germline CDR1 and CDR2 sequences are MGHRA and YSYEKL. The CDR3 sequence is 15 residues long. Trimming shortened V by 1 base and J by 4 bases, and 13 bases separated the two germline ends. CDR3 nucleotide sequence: TGCGCCAGCAGCCAAGTCCTGCCCCGCAGCACTGAAGCTTTCTTT. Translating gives CASSQVLPRSTEAFF.

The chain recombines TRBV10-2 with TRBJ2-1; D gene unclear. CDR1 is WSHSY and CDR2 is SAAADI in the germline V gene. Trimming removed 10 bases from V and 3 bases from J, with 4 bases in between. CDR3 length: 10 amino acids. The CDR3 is CATNYNEQFF. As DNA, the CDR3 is TGCGCCACCAACTACAATGAGCAGTTCTTC.

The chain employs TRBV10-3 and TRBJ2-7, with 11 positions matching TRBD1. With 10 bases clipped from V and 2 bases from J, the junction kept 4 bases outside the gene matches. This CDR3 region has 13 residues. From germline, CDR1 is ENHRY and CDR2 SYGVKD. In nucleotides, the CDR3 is TGTGCCACACGGACAGGGGGCCCCTACGAGCAGTACTTC. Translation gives CATRTGGPYEQYF.

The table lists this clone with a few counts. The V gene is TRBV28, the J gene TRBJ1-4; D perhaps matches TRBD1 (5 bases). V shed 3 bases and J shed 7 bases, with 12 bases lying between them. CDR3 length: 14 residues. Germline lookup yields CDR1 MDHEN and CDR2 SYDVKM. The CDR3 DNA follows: TGTGCCAGCAGTTTTGTCGGGGGAAGTGAAAAACTGTTTTTT. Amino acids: CASSFVGGSEKLFF.

The CDR3 spells CASSQDPAGSTDTQYF. For the CDR3, the DNA is TGTGCCAGCAGCCAAGATCCGGCGGGTAGCACAGATACGCAGTATTTT. The chain employs TRBV4-2 and TRBJ2-3; the D gene is possibly TRBD2 (5 bases). The CDR3 consists of 16 residues. V was cut by 0 bases and J by 0 bases, with 10 bases left in between. Germline lookup yields CDR1 LGHNA and CDR2 YNFKEQ.

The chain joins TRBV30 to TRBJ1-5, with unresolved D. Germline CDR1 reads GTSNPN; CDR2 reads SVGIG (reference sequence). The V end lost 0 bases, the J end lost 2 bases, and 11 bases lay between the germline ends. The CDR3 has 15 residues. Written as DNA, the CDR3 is TGTGCCTGGAGTGTGAGTCAACGGGGCAATCAGCCCCAGCATTTT. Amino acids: CAWSVSQRGNQPQHF.

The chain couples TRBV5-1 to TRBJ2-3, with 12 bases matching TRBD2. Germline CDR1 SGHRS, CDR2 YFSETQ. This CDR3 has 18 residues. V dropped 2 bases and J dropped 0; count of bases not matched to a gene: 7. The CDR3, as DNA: TGCGCCAGCAGCTTTACTAGCGGGGGGCCTCCGAGCACAGATACGCAGTATTTT. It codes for CASSFTSGGPPSTDTQYF. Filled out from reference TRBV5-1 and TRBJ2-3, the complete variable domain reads KAGVTQTPRYLIKTRGQQVTLSCSPISGHRSVSWYQQTPGQGLQFLFEYFSETQRNKGNFPGRFSGRQFSNSRSEMNVSTLELGDSALYLCASSFTSGGPPSTDTQYFGPGTRLTVL.

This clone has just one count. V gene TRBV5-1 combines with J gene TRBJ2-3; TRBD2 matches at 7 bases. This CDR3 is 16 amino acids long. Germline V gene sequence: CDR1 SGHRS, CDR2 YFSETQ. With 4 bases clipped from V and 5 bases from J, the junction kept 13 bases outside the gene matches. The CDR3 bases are TGCGCCAGCAGCGCACTCGGACTAGTGATAGAAGATACGCAGTATTTT. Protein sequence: CASSALGLVIEDTQYF.

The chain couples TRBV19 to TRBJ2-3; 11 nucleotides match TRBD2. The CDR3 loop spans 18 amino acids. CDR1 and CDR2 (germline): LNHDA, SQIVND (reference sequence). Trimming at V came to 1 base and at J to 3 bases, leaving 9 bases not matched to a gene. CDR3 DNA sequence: TGTGCCAGTAGTATAGCAGCTAGCGGGAGGATTGGAACAGATACGCAGTATTTT. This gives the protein CASSIAASGRIGTDTQYF.

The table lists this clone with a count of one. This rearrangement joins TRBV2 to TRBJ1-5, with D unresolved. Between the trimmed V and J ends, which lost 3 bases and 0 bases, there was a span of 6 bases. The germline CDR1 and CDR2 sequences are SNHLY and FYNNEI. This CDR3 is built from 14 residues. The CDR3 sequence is CASSDSDSNQPQHF. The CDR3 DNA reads TGTGCCAGCAGTGACAGTGATAGCAATCAGCCCCAGCATTTT.

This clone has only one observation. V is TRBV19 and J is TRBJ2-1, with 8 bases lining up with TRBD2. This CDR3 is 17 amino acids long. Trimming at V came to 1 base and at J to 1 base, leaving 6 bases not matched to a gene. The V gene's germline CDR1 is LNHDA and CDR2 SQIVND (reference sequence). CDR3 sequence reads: CASSIGLAGPSYNEQFF. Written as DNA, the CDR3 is TGTGCCAGTAGTATAGGGCTAGCGGGTCCTTCCTACAATGAGCAGTTCTTC.

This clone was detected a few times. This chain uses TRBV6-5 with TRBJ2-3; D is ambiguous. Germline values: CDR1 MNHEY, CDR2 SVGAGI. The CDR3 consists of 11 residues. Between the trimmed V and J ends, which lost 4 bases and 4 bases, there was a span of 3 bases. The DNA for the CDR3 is TGTGCCAGCAGTTCATCAGATACGCAGTATTTT. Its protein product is CASSSSDTQYF.

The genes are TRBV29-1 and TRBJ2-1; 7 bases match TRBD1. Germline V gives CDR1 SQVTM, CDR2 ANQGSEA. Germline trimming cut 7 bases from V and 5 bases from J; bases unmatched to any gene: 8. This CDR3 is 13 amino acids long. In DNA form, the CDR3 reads TGCAGCGGGGTACAGGGGTGGAACAATGAGCAGTTCTTC. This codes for CSGVQGWNNEQFF.

The CDR3, as DNA: TGTGCCAGCAGCCCAGGGGGACGGGACTATGGCTACACCTTC. As protein: CASSPGGRDYGYTF. The chain links TRBV6-6 to TRBJ1-2; 7 bases match TRBD1. This CDR3 is 14 amino acids long. The V and J ends lost 6 bases and 3 bases, in that order; junction bases with no gene match: 7. Germline V lookup: CDR1 MNHNY, CDR2 SVGAGI (reference sequence).

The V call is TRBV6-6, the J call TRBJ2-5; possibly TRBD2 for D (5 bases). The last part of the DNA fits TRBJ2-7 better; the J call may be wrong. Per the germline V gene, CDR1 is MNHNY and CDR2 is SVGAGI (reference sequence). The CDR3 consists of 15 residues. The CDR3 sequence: CASSYSTGGSGEQYF. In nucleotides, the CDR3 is TGTGCCAGCAGTTACTCGACGGGTGGGAGCGGCGAGCAGTACTTC.

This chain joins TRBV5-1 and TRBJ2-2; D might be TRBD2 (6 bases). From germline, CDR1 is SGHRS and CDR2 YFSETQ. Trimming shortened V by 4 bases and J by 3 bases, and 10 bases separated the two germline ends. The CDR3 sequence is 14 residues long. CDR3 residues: CASSPGVDTGELFF. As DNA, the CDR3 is TGCGCCAGCAGCCCGGGGGTCGACACCGGGGAGCTGTTTTTT.